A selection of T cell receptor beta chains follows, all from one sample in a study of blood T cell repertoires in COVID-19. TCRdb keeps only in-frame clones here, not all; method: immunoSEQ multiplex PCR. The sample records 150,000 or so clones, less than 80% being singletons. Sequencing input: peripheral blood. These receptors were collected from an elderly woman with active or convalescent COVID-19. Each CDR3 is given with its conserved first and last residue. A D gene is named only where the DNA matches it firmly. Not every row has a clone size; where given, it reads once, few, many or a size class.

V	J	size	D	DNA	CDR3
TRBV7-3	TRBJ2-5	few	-	TGTGCCAGCAGCCCCACGACAGCTACATGGGAGACCCAGTACTTC	CASSPTTATWETQYF
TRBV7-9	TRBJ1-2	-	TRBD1	TGTGCCAGCAGCCTCGGAACAGGGGGGAGCTATGGCTACACCTTC	CASSLGTGGSYGYTF
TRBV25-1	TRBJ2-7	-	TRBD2	TGTGCCAGCAGTGATAGCGGGAAAACCTACGAGCAGTACTTC	CASSDSGKTYEQYF
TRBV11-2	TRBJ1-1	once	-	TGTGCCAGCAGCGGGGTTGGGGGCGACACACTCGAAGCTTTCTTT	CASSGVGGDTLEAFF
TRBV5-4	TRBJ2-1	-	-	TGTGCCAGCAGCTTGGTCGGGACTTACAATGAGCAGTTCTTC	CASSLVGTYNEQFF
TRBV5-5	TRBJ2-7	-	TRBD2	TGTGCCAGCAGCTTGGTCAGCGGGGGCTCCTACGAGCAGTACTTC	CASSLVSGGSYEQYF
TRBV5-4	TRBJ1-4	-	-	TGTGCCAGCAGCGGGGGAGCGGGGCAAGAAAAACTGTTTTTT	CASSGGAGQEKLFF
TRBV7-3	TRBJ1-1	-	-	TGTGCCAGCAGCCCCCTCGGGGAAGTGTGGGCCGTGAACACTGAAGCTTTCTTT	CASSPLGEVWAVNTEAFF
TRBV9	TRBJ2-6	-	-	TGTGCCAGCAGCGTAGGTTCCCTCGTGGCGGGATCCGCTGGGGCCAACGTCCTGACTTTC	CASSVGSLVAGSAGANVLTF
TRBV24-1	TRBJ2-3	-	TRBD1	TGTGCCACCAGTGACCCGGGACAGGGAACAGATACGCAGTATTTT	CATSDPGQGTDTQYF
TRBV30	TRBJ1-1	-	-	TGTGCCTGGGTCGGCACTGAAGCTTTCTTT	CAWVGTEAFF
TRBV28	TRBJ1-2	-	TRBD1	TGTGCCAGCAGTTTATATTTGAGGGGGCAGGATGGCTACACCTTC	CASSLYLRGQDGYTF
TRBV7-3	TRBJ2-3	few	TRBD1	TGTGCCAGCAGCTCCCGGGACAGGGCGGCAGATACGCAGTATTTT	CASSSRDRAADTQYF